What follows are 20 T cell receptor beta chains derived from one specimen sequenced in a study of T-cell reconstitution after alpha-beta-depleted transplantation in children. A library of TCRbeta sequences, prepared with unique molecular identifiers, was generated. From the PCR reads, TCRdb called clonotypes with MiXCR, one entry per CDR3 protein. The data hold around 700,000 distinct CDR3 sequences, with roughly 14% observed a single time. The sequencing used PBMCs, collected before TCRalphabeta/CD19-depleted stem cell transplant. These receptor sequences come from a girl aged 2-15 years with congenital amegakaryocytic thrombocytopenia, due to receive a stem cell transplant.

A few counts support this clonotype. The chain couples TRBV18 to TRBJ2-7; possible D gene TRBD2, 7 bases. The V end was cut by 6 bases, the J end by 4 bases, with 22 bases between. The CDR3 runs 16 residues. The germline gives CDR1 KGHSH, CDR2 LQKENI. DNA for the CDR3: TGTGCCAGCTCTGCAACTCGGGGGGCTTCGGAGTACGAGCAGTACTTC. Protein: CASSATRGASEYEQYF.

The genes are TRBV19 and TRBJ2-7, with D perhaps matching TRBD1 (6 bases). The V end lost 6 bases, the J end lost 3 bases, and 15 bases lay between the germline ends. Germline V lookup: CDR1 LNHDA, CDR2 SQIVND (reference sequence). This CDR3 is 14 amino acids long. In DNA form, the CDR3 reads TGTGCCAGTAGATCGACAGGTGGTGACTACGAGCAGTACTTC. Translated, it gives CASRSTGGDYEQYF.

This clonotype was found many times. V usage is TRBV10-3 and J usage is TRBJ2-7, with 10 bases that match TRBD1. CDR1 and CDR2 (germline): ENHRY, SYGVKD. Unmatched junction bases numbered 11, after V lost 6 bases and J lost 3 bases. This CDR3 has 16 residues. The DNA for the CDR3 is TGTGCCATCAGCGGGACAGGGGCCCACGAATTCTACGAGCAGTACTTC. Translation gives CAISGTGAHEFYEQYF.

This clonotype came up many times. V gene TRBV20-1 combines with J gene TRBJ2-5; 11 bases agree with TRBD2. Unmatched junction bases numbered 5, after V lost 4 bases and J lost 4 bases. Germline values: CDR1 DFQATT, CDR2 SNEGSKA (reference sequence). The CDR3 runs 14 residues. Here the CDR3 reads CSATTSGNGETQYF. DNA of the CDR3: TGCAGTGCTACGACTAGCGGGAACGGAGAGACCCAGTACTTC.

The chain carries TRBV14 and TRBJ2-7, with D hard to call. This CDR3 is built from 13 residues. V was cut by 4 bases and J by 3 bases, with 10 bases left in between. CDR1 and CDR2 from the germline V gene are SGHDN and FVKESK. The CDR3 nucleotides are TGTGCCAGCAGCCCGAGCTTGAACTACGAGCAGTACTTC. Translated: CASSPSLNYEQYF.

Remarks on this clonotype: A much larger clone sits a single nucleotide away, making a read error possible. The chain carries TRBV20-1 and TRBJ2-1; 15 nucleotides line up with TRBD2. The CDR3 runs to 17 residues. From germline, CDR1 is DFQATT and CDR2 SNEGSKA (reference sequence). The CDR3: CSARGRTSGRGYNEQLF. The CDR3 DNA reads TGCAGTGCTAGAGGGAGGACTAGCGGGAGGGGATACAATGAGCAGCTCTTC.

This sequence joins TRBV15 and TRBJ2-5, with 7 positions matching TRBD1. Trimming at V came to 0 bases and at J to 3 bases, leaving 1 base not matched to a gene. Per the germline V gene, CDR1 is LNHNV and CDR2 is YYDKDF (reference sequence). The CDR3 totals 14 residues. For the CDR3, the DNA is TGTGCCACCAGCAGAGACAGGGGGAAAGAGACCCAGTACTTC. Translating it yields CATSRDRGKETQYF.

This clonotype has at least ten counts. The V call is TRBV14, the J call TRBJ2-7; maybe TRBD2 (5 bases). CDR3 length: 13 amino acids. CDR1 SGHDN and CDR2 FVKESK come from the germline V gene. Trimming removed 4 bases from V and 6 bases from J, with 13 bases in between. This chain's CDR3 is CASSPYLLGEQYF. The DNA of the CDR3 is TGTGCCAGCAGCCCCTATCTACTAGGCGAGCAGTACTTC.

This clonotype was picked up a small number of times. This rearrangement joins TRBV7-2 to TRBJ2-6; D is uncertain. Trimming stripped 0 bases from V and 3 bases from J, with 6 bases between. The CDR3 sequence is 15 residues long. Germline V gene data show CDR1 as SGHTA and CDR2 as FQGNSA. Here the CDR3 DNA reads TGTGCCAGCAGCTTAGCAGCTCATGGGGCCAACGTCCTGACTTTC. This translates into CASSLAAHGANVLTF.

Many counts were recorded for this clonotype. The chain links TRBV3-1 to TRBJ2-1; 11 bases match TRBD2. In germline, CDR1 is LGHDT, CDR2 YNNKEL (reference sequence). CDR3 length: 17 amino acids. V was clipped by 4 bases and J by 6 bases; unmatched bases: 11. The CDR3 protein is CASSPSSTSGSFNEQFF. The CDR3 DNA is TGTGCCAGCAGCCCTTCGAGTACTAGCGGGAGCTTCAATGAGCAGTTCTTC.

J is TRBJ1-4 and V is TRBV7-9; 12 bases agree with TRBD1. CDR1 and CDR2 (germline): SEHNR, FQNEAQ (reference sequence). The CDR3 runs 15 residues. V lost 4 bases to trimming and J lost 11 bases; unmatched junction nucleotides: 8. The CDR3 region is CASSSGPGQGAKLFF. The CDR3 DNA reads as TGTGCCAGCAGCTCTGGACCGGGACAGGGGGCTAAACTGTTTTTT.

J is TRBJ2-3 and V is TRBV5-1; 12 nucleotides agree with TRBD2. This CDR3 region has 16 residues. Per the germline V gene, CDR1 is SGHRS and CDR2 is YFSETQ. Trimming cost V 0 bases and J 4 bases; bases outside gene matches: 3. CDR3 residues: CASSLATSGRADTQYF. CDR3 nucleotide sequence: TGCGCCAGCAGCTTGGCGACTAGCGGGAGAGCAGATACGCAGTATTTT.

The chain's CDR3 is CASSQYVSRESYNEQFF. CDR3 nucleotide sequence: TGTGCCAGCAGCCAATATGTTTCCAGGGAGAGCTACAATGAGCAGTTCTTC. V and J are TRBV3-1 and TRBJ2-1; D tentatively fits TRBD1 or TRBD2 (5 bases each). In germline, CDR1 is LGHDT, CDR2 YNNKEL (reference sequence). Between the trimmed V and J ends, which lost 2 bases and 3 bases, there was a span of 17 bases. This CDR3 region has 17 residues.

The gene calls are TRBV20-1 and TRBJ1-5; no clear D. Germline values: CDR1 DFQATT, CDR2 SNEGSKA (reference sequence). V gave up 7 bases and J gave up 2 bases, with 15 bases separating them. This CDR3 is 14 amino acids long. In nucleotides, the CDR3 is TGCAGTGTAGTAAAGTTGGGTGGCAATCAGCCCCAGCATTTT. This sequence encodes CSVVKLGGNQPQHF.

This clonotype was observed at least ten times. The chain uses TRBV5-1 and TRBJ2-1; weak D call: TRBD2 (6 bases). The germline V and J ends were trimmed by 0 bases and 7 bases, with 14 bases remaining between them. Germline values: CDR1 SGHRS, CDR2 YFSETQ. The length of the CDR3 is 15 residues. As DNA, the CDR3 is TGCGCCAGCAGCTTGGATTTCGCGGGGATAAATGAGCAGTTCTTC. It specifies CASSLDFAGINEQFF.

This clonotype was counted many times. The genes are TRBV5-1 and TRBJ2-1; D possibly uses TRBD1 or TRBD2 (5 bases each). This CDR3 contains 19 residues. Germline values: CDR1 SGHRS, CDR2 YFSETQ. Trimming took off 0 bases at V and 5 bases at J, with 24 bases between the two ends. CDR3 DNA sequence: TGCGCCAGCAGCTTGGATGAGTGGTTGGGGGAAAAGGTCAACAATGAGCAGTTCTTC. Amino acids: CASSLDEWLGEKVNNEQFF.

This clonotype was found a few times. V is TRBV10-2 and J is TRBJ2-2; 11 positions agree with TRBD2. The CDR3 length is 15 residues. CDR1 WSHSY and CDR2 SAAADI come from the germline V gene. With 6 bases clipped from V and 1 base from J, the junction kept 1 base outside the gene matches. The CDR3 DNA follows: TGCGCCAGCAGGACTAGCGGGGTGAACACCGGGGAGCTGTTTTTT. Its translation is CASRTSGVNTGELFF.

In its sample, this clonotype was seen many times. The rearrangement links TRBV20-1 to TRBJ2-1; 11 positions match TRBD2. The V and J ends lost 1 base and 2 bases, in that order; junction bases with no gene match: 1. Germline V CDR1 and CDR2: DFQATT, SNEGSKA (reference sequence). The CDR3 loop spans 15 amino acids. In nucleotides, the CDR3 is TGCAGTGCTAGAGTACTAGCGGGAGCCTACAATGAGCAGTTCTTC. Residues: CSARVLAGAYNEQFF.

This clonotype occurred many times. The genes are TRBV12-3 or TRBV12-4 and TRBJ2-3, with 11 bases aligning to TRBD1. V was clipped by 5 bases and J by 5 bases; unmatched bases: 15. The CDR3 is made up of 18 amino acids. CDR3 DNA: TGTGCCAGCAGTCCCAGGCGAATGGACAGGGGGCTTGGAGATACGCAGTATTTT. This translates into CASSPRRMDRGLGDTQYF.

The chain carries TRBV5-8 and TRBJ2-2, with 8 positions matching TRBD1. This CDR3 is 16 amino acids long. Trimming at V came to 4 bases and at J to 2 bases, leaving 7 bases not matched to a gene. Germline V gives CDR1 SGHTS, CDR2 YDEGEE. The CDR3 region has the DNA TGTGCCAGCAGCCCGACAGGGGTGCCAAACACCGGGGAGCTGTTTTTT. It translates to CASSPTGVPNTGELFF.